This T cell receptor beta chain was captured by sequencing in a study of blood T cell repertoires in COVID-19. Across the whole study: Spain, Italy and the United States supplied samples that represented acute and convalescent COVID-19. T cells, B-cell-depleted T cells, or PBMCs supplied cDNA or gDNA.

Original handling: Estimation of nucleated cell counts was performed using reference gene primer amplification. Sequenced by immunoSEQ multiplex PCR; TCRdb stores in-frame clones only, minus some. From that table come the V and J calls and clone size; the DNA was used to work out D and trimming. The profile covers some 74,000 clones, with 65% to 90% appearing a single time and approximately 40% taken by the ten largest. The germline V gene encodes CDR1 SGHTA and CDR2 FQGNSA. The V and J ends lost 3 bases and 0 bases respectively, with 12 bases between them. The CDR3 runs to 16 residues. Input material: peripheral blood. The TCR comes from a man at least 80 years old with acute or convalescent COVID-19. The V call is TRBV7-2, the J call TRBJ2-1, with D maybe TRBD1 (5 bases). CDR3 sequence (DNA): TGTGCCAGCAGCTTTGCACAGGCGAGCTCCTACAATGAGCAGTTCTTC. Encoded protein: CASSFAQASSYNEQFF.